The 24 T cell receptor beta chains reported below all come from one sample, sequenced in a study of graft-versus-host responses after intestinal transplantation. Antigens for these TCRs are unknown. Produced via immunoSEQ multiplex PCR; TCRdb's table is partial and in-frame only. Found here are over 120,000 clones, around 90% of them singletons; the top ten hold 0.19%. The material sequenced was unstimulated CD4+ T cells sorted from spleen or lymph node cells, taken before intestinal transplant. These receptors were taken from a human donor who received an intestinal transplant.

About this clone: Additional DNA sequences in this sample encode the identical CDR3. This chain connects TRBV5-1 to TRBJ2-7; 7 nucleotides align to TRBD2. This CDR3 region has 15 residues. Unmatched junction bases numbered 10, after V lost 7 bases and J lost 0 bases. Germline-derived CDR1 and CDR2 are SGHRS and YFSETQ. As DNA, the CDR3 is TGCGCCAGCGGGAGGGGAGCGCCTAGCTCCTACGAGCAGTACTTC. This gives the protein CASGRGAPSSYEQYF.

The rearrangement joins TRBV15 to TRBJ1-5, with a tentative D call TRBD1 (6 bases). V shed 5 bases and J shed 2 bases, with 13 bases lying between them. CDR3 size: 15 residues. Looked up from germline, CDR1 is LNHNV and CDR2 is YYDKDF (reference sequence). CDR3 protein: CATSGSDRRNQPQHF. Here the CDR3 DNA reads TGTGCCACCAGCGGTTCCGACAGGCGCAATCAGCCCCAGCATTTT. The full variable domain, rest sourced from reference TRBV15 and TRBJ1-5, is DAMVIQNPRYQVTQFGKPVTLSCSQTLNHNVMYWYQQKSSQAPKLLFHYYDKDFNNEADTPDNFQSRRPNTSFCFLDIRSPGLGDTAMYLCATSGSDRRNQPQHFGDGTRLSIL.

The V call is TRBV28, the J call TRBJ2-7; 8 bases match TRBD2. The CDR3 is 16 residues long. CDR1 MDHEN and CDR2 SYDVKM come from the germline V gene. Trimming took 2 bases from V and 5 from J; bases not matched to a gene: 11. The CDR3 sequence is CASSLILLAGTHEQYF. The DNA for the CDR3 is TGTGCCAGCAGTTTAATCCTGCTAGCGGGCACCCACGAGCAGTACTTC.

The rearrangement uses TRBV11-1 and TRBJ2-1, with TRBD1 matching over 9 bases. The CDR3 sequence is 14 residues long. Germline assignment: CDR1 SGHAT and CDR2 FQDESV (reference sequence). With V trimmed by 3 bases and J by 7 bases, 4 bases remained unmatched. Here the CDR3 DNA reads TGTGCCAGCAGCTTGAACAGGGGGCAGAATGAGCAGTTCTTC. Translating gives CASSLNRGQNEQFF. Full variable domain (missing parts from reference TRBV11-1 and TRBJ2-1): EAEVAQSPRYKITEKSQAVAFWCDPISGHATLYWYRQILGQGPELLVQFQDESVVDDSQLPKDRFSAERLKGVDSTLKIQPAELGDSAMYLCASSLNRGQNEQFFGPGTRLTVL.

This clone came up once. The chain links TRBV10-3 to TRBJ2-3; perhaps TRBD2 as D (6 bases). V lost 8 bases to trimming and J lost 1 base, with 16 bases between them. The CDR3 extends over 15 amino acids. CDR1 and CDR2 (germline): ENHRY, SYGVKD. The CDR3 region is CAIRPGSIGTDTQYF. The CDR3 DNA reads TGTGCCATCCGCCCCGGGAGTATCGGCACAGATACGCAGTATTTT.

The chain employs TRBV18 and TRBJ2-7; D is ambiguous. The CDR3 contains 14 residues. Trimming took 3 bases from V and 0 from J, leaving 9 bases between them. CDR1 and CDR2 (germline): KGHSH, LQKENI. CDR3 loop: CASSPYQSSYEQYF. CDR3 coding DNA: TGTGCCAGCTCACCTTACCAGAGCTCCTACGAGCAGTACTTC.

The genes are TRBV6-1 and TRBJ2-7; 9 bases fit TRBD1. The length of the CDR3 is 14 residues. CDR1 and CDR2 from the germline V gene are MNHNS and SASEGT. V lost 5 bases and J lost 7; bases outside the gene matches: 9. The DNA for the CDR3 is TGTGCCAGCAGTAGCCGGGACAGGGAGCTTGAGCAGTACTTC. Translating gives CASSSRDRELEQYF.

J is TRBJ2-1 and V is TRBV7-3; D could derive from TRBD1 or TRBD2 (5 bases each). Looked up from germline, CDR1 is SGHTA and CDR2 is FQGTGA. The CDR3 has 14 residues. V was trimmed by 3 bases and J by 5 bases, leaving 11 bases between them. CDR3 in amino acids: CASSLPGANNEQFF. The CDR3 DNA reads as TGTGCCAGCAGCTTGCCCGGGGCGAACAATGAGCAGTTCTTC.

The chain links TRBV6-1 to TRBJ1-5; no firm D call. The V end was cut by 2 bases, the J end by 1 base, with 3 bases between. CDR3 length: 13 residues. Looked up from germline, CDR1 is MNHNS and CDR2 is SASEGT. The CDR3 protein is CASSEFSNQPQHF. Written as DNA, the CDR3 is TGTGCCAGCAGTGAATTCAGCAATCAGCCCCAGCATTTT.

The chain recombines TRBV28 with TRBJ2-3; 7 bases line up with TRBD1. The junction had 8 bases not matched to a gene; V was cut back by 7 bases and J by 4 bases. The length of the CDR3 is 14 residues. Germline V lookup: CDR1 MDHEN, CDR2 SYDVKM. In nucleotides, the CDR3 is TGTGCCAGCAAATCGAGGGGGCAGGCAGATACGCAGTATTTT. It encodes CASKSRGQADTQYF.

This chain connects TRBV18 to TRBJ2-5; 14 nucleotides align to TRBD2. Germline lookup yields CDR1 KGHSH and CDR2 LQKENI. CDR3 length equals 15 residues. J was trimmed by 11 bases and V by 5 bases; bases with no gene match: 10. This CDR3 is CASSSTSGRAGEQYF. CDR3 DNA sequence: TGTGCCAGCTCATCGACTAGCGGGAGGGCCGGGGAGCAGTACTTC.

As DNA, the CDR3 is TGTGCCAGCAGCTTGGAGGGGGTGGATCAGCCCCAGCATTTT. This encodes CASSLEGVDQPQHF. V usage is TRBV5-6 and J usage is TRBJ1-5; weak D call: TRBD1 (6 bases). This CDR3 is built from 14 residues. Trimming removed 0 bases at V and 5 bases at J, with 9 bases between. The V gene's germline CDR1 is SGHDT and CDR2 YYEEEE.

The V call is TRBV30, the J call TRBJ1-2; D gene uncertain. Trimming took off 2 bases at V and 4 bases at J, with 14 bases between the two ends. CDR1 is GTSNPN and CDR2 is SVGIG in the germline V gene (reference sequence). The CDR3 is 14 residues long. Here the CDR3 reads CAWSRRARGYGYTF. The DNA for the CDR3 is TGTGCCTGGAGTCGCCGGGCCCGGGGCTATGGCTACACCTTC.

The chain recombines TRBV25-1 with TRBJ2-7, with 9 bases lining up with TRBD1. V lost 7 bases, J lost 7 bases, and 17 bases stayed unmatched. Germline assignment: CDR1 MGHDK and CDR2 SYGVNS. This CDR3 has 16 amino acids. The CDR3 nucleotides are TGTGCCAGCACCCAGAACGAGGGGACAGGGACGAGGGAGCAGTACTTC. It specifies CASTQNEGTGTREQYF.

The chain couples TRBV9 to TRBJ1-2; 7 positions match TRBD1. V shed 0 bases and J 4 bases; nucleotides not matched to a gene: 6. The CDR3 loop spans 15 amino acids. Germline CDR1 SGDLS, CDR2 YYNGEE. The CDR3 is CASSVAGTDLYGYTF. The CDR3 nucleotides read TGTGCCAGCAGCGTAGCTGGGACAGATCTCTATGGCTACACCTTC.

This clone has only one observation. The chain joins TRBV5-4 to TRBJ1-1; TRBD1 agrees at 9 bases. The CDR3 runs 15 residues. In germline, CDR1 is SGHNT, CDR2 YYREEE (reference sequence). V lost 0 bases and J lost 1; bases outside the gene matches: 1. The DNA of the CDR3 is TGTGCCAGCAGCTTGGTGGACAGGGGGAACACTGAAGCTTTCTTT. It encodes CASSLVDRGNTEAFF.

The CDR3 is CASSQAWDRGDGTGELFF. CDR3 DNA: TGCGCCAGCAGCCAAGCATGGGACAGGGGGGATGGCACCGGGGAGCTGTTTTTT. The gene calls are TRBV4-1 and TRBJ2-2, with 11 positions matching TRBD1. The CDR3 consists of 18 residues. V lost 1 base and J lost 4; bases outside the gene matches: 8. The germline CDR1 and CDR2 sequences are MGHRA and YSYEKL.

The chain combines TRBV5-1 with TRBJ2-1; 11 bases line up with TRBD2. The CDR3 is 17 amino acids. The V segment lost 0 bases and the J segment 8 bases; nucleotides outside the gene matches: 10. Germline assignment: CDR1 SGHRS and CDR2 YFSETQ. CDR3 amino acids: CASSLGSGLAVSHEQFF. The CDR3 coding sequence is TGCGCCAGCAGCTTGGGGTCGGGACTAGCGGTTTCCCATGAGCAGTTCTTC.

This clone was seen a single time. The rearrangement joins TRBV11-3 to TRBJ2-3, with 12 bases that match TRBD2. CDR3 length: 15 amino acids. The V and J ends lost 5 bases and 3 bases, in that order; junction bases with no gene match: 3. Germline CDR1 and CDR2: SGHNT and YENEEA. The CDR3 nucleotides read TGTGCCAGCAGCCCCGGGACTAGCGGGACAGATACGCAGTATTTT. Amino acids: CASSPGTSGTDTQYF.

This clone was observed a single time. The chain has TRBV27 and TRBJ2-7; TRBD2 agrees at 13 bases. Germline V gene sequence: CDR1 MNHEY, CDR2 SMNVEV (reference sequence). Trimming cost V 4 bases and J 2 bases; bases outside gene matches: 2. This CDR3 is built from 15 residues. Written as DNA, the CDR3 is TGTGCCAGCAGTTCCGGACTAGCGGGAGCCTACGAGCAGTACTTC. Translating it yields CASSSGLAGAYEQYF.

This clone occurred a few times. The chain combines TRBV6-6 with TRBJ1-1; D call uncertain. Trimming took 8 bases from V and 3 from J, leaving 10 bases between them. The CDR3 consists of 12 residues. Germline-derived CDR1 and CDR2 are MNHNY and SVGAGI (reference sequence). The CDR3 DNA reads as TGTGCCAGCCTCTACGTGGACACTGAAGCTTTCTTT. Translation gives CASLYVDTEAFF.

The V gene is TRBV7-9, the J gene TRBJ1-2, with D unclear. Looked up from germline, CDR1 is SEHNR and CDR2 is FQNEAQ (reference sequence). The CDR3 loop spans 15 amino acids. Between the trimmed V and J ends, which lost 3 bases and 6 bases, there was a span of 17 bases. In DNA form, the CDR3 reads TGTGCCAGCAGCTTCGGCGGGCTCGGCGGAAATGGCTACACCTTC. It specifies CASSFGGLGGNGYTF.

V and J are TRBV18 and TRBJ2-1; D is uncertain. The CDR3 is made up of 17 amino acids. Trimming stripped 3 bases from V and 5 bases from J, with 20 bases between. Per the germline V gene, CDR1 is KGHSH and CDR2 is LQKENI. This CDR3 is CASSPRMSDFVHNEQFF. In nucleotides, the CDR3 is TGTGCCAGCTCACCGAGAATGTCCGATTTTGTTCACAATGAGCAGTTCTTC.

Only one count was recorded for this clone. The chain has TRBV5-1 and TRBJ2-1, with D possibly matching TRBD1 (5 bases). CDR3 length: 13 amino acids. V was shortened by 2 bases and J by 5 bases, with 8 bases between the two germline ends. Germline V lookup: CDR1 SGHRS, CDR2 YFSETQ. The CDR3 bases are TGCGCCAGCAGCTTAACAGGTAACAATGAGCAGTTCTTC. Protein product: CASSLTGNNEQFF.